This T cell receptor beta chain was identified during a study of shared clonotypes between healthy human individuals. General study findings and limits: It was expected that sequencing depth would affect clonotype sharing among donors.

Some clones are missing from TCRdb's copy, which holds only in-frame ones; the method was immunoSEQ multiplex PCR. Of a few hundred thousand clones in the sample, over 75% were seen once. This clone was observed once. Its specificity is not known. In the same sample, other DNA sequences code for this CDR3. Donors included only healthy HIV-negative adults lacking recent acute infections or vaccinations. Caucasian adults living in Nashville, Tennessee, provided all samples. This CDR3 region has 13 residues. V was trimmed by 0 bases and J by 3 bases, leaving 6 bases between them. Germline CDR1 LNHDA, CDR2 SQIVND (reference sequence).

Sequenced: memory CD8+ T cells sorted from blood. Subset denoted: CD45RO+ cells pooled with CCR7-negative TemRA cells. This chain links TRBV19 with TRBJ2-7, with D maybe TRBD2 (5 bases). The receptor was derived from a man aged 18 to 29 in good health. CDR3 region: CASSIDRGYEQYF. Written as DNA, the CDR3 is TGTGCCAGTAGTATAGATCGGGGCTACGAGCAGTACTTC. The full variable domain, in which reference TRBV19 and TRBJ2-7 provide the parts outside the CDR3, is DGGITQSPKYLFRKEGQNVTLSCEQNLNHDAMYWYRQDPGQGLRLIYYSQIVNDFQKGDIAEGYSVSREKKESFPLTVTSAQKNPTAFYLCASSIDRGYEQYFGPGTRLTVT.